Presented here are 14 T cell receptor beta chains from one specimen sequenced in a study of beta chain features in type 1 diabetes. The sequenced template was cDNA made from the entire isolated RNA. Sequenced by immunoSEQ multiplex PCR; TCRdb stores in-frame clones only, minus some. The sample shows fewer than 65,000 clones, approximately 59% of them seen only once. The sequencing sample was made of Tregs from blood. These receptors all stem from a woman aged 18 to 35 in good health.

This chain joins TRBV5-1 and TRBJ2-7; a possible D gene is TRBD1 (6 bases). This CDR3 is built from 15 residues. CDR1 SGHRS and CDR2 YFSETQ come from the germline V gene. Trimming took off 0 bases at V and 6 bases at J, with 16 bases between the two ends. CDR3 DNA: TGCGCCAGCAGCTTGGTCAGGGGAAAGGCAGGCGAGCAGTACTTC. Amino acids: CASSLVRGKAGEQYF.

The chain links TRBV11-2 to TRBJ2-7; 7 nucleotides match TRBD1. Germline values: CDR1 SGHAT, CDR2 FQNNGV. The length of the CDR3 is 14 residues. J gave up 4 bases and V 5 bases, and 8 bases lay outside the gene matches. CDR3 amino acids: CASSIGTVQYEQYF. For the CDR3, the DNA is TGTGCCAGCAGCATCGGGACAGTTCAATACGAGCAGTACTTC.

J is TRBJ1-2 and V is TRBV7-9; D is possibly TRBD1 (6 bases). Deletions cut 1 base from V and 6 bases from J, with 12 bases between. The CDR3 contains 14 residues. The germline V gene encodes CDR1 SEHNR and CDR2 FQNEAQ (reference sequence). This CDR3 reads CASSLVVDSHGYTF. The CDR3, as DNA: TGTGCCAGCAGCTTAGTTGTGGACAGTCATGGCTACACCTTC.

The J gene is TRBJ2-1, the V gene TRBV6-1; 10 nucleotides match TRBD2. Germline lookup yields CDR1 MNHNS and CDR2 SASEGT. V lost 6 bases and J lost 0; bases outside the gene matches: 2. This CDR3 has 15 amino acids. The CDR3 protein is CASRASGSSYNEQFF. In DNA, the CDR3 is TGTGCCAGCAGGGCTAGCGGGAGCTCCTACAATGAGCAGTTCTTC.

The chain joins TRBV6-5 to TRBJ1-2, with TRBD1 matching over 8 bases. CDR1 is MNHEY and CDR2 is SVGAGI in the germline V gene. This CDR3 spans 14 amino acids. V shed 7 bases, J shed 5 bases, and the junction held 9 bases outside the gene matches. CDR3 amino acids: CASKDPGQVYGYTF. The CDR3 nucleotides are TGTGCCAGCAAAGATCCGGGACAGGTTTATGGCTACACCTTC.

In nucleotides, the CDR3 is TGTGCCAGCAGTTTAATAGGCCGGAGCCGCAATCAGCCCCAGCATTTT. The encoded protein is CASSLIGRSRNQPQHF. The rearrangement joins TRBV28 to TRBJ1-5; no reliable D call. V was pared by 2 bases and J by 2 bases, with 13 bases between. This CDR3 contains 16 residues. CDR1 MDHEN and CDR2 SYDVKM come from the germline V gene.

This clone was observed a few times. The chain's CDR3 is CASSPRGREGYGYTF. For the CDR3, the DNA is TGTGCCAGCAGCCCGAGGGGCAGGGAGGGCTATGGCTACACCTTC. The rearrangement joins TRBV7-2 to TRBJ1-2; possibly TRBD1 for D (5 bases). The length of the CDR3 is 15 residues. Germline V gives CDR1 SGHTA, CDR2 FQGNSA. V lost 5 bases and J lost 4, with 17 bases in between.

The chain is built from TRBV6-1 and TRBJ2-7; perhaps TRBD2 as D (5 bases). The CDR3 sequence is 14 residues long. V was shortened by 6 bases and J by 3 bases, with 15 bases between the two germline ends. Germline V CDR1 and CDR2: MNHNS, SASEGT. The CDR3 bases are TGTGCCAGCAGCCTAGCCGGTGGGGACTACGAGCAGTACTTC. Translation gives CASSLAGGDYEQYF.

In its sample, this clone was seen a few times. This sequence joins TRBV15 and TRBJ2-3; D is ambiguous. Germline assignment: CDR1 LNHNV and CDR2 YYDKDF (reference sequence). The germline V and J ends were trimmed by 3 bases and 4 bases, with 5 bases remaining between them. This CDR3 has 12 residues. The CDR3 coding sequence is TGTGCCACCAGCAGGGCCTCAGATACGCAGTATTTT. Amino acid sequence: CATSRASDTQYF.

The gene calls are TRBV18 and TRBJ2-7; 9 bases are a match to TRBD1. J lost 0 bases, V lost 0 bases, and 6 bases had no gene match. The CDR3 contains 17 residues. Germline V CDR1 and CDR2: KGHSH, LQKENI. This chain's CDR3 is CASSPPRDRGDSYEQYF. In DNA form, the CDR3 reads TGTGCCAGCTCACCACCCCGAGACAGGGGGGACTCCTACGAGCAGTACTTC.

This clone was counted between two and nine times. The rearrangement links TRBV5-8 to TRBJ1-2, with a possible D match to TRBD1 (6 bases). The germline V gene encodes CDR1 SGHTS and CDR2 YDEGEE. Trimming took 0 bases from V and 6 from J, leaving 18 bases between them. CDR3 length: 16 amino acids. The CDR3 DNA is TGTGCCAGCAGCTTGGGACTAACAGGGACCGCAGATGGCTACACCTTC. Translation gives CASSLGLTGTADGYTF.

The chain is built from TRBV19 and TRBJ2-1; 8 bases are shared with TRBD2. CDR1 and CDR2 from the germline V gene are LNHDA and SQIVND (reference sequence). J was trimmed by 7 bases and V by 5 bases; bases with no gene match: 7. This CDR3 is built from 14 residues. In nucleotides, the CDR3 is TGTGCCAGTAGTTCCCGGGGGGGCCAGAATGAGCAGTTCTTC. Translation gives CASSSRGGQNEQFF.

J is TRBJ2-7 and V is TRBV5-5; D is undetermined. The CDR3 extends over 13 amino acids. Germline-derived CDR1 and CDR2 are SGHKS and YYEKEE (reference sequence). Trimming removed 0 bases from V and 2 bases from J, with 6 bases in between. The CDR3 spells CASSLAVPYEQYF. CDR3 nucleotides: TGTGCCAGCAGCTTGGCAGTACCCTACGAGCAGTACTTC.

The table lists this clone with a few counts. The V call is TRBV4-2, the J call TRBJ2-2, with D perhaps TRBD1 (6 bases). V was clipped by 0 bases and J by 9 bases, with 8 bases between them. CDR3 length: 13 amino acids. Per germline, CDR1 LGHNA and CDR2 YNFKEQ. The CDR3 reads CASSQDGGRELFF. DNA of the CDR3: TGTGCCAGCAGCCAAGATGGGGGCCGGGAGCTGTTTTTT.